This T cell receptor beta chain was recorded in a study of glioma-infiltrating T cells. In its sample, this clonotype was seen once. The germline V gene has CDR1 MNHNS and CDR2 SASEGT. Trimming took off 5 bases at V and 0 bases at J, with 14 bases between the two ends. This CDR3 is 16 amino acids long. Using RNA template, CDR3s of TCR alpha and beta were amplified with iRepertoire arm-PCR. TCRdb reprocessed the multiplex PCR reads via MiXCR and lists one record per CDR3 protein. The profile shows approximately 120,000 distinct CDR3 sequences, less than 30% of them singletons. The specimen sequenced was glioma tissue, nonneoplastic brain tissue, or PBMCs (not recorded which). The receptor was isolated from a human donor with low-grade glioma or glioblastoma, undergoing nonglioma brain surgery, or in good health (not recorded which). This chain joins TRBV6-1 and TRBJ1-3; D ambiguous. The CDR3 bases are TGTGCCAGCAGTCCTAATTATCGAAGCTCTGGAAACACCATATATTTT. It specifies CASSPNYRSSGNTIYF.